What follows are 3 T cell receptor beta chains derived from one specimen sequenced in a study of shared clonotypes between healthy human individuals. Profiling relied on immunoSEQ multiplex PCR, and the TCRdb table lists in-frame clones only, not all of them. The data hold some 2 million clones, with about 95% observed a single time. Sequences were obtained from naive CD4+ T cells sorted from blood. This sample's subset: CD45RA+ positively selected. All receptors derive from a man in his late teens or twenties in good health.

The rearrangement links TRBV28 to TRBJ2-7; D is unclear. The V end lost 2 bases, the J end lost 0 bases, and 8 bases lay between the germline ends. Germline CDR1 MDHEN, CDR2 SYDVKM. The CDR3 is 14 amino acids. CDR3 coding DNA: TGTGCCAGCAGTTTACCCATAAACTCCTACGAGCAGTACTTC. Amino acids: CASSLPINSYEQYF.

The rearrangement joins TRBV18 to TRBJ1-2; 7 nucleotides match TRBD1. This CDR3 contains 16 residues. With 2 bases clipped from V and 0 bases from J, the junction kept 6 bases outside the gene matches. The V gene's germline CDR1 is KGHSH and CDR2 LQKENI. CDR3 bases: TGTGCCAGCTCACCAGGTCAGGGGGAGGCTAACTATGGCTACACCTTC. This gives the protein CASSPGQGEANYGYTF.

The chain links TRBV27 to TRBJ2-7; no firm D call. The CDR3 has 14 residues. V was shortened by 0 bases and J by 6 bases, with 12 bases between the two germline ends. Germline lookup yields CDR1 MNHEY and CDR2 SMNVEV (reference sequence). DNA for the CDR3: TGTGCCAGCAGTTTATCGTCGGCATCTCCCGAGCAGTACTTC. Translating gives CASSLSSASPEQYF.